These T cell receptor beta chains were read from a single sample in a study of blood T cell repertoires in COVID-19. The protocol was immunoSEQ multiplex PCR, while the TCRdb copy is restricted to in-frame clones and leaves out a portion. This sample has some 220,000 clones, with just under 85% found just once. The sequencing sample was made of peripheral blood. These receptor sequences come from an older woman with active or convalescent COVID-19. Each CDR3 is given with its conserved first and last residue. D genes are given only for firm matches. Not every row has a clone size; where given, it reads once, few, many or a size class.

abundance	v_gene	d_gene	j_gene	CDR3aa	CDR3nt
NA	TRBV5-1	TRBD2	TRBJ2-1	CASSFGTSGTNYNEQFF	TGCGCCAGCAGCTTCGGGACTAGCGGGACCAACTACAATGAGCAGTTCTTC
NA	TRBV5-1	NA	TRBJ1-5	CASSPDGFQPQHF	TGCGCCAGCAGCCCAGACGGGTTTCAGCCCCAGCATTTT
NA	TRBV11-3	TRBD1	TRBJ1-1	CASSLRQGKTFF	TGTGCCAGCAGCTTACGACAGGGGAAGACTTTCTTT
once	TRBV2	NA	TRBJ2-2	CASIKERGTGELFF	TGTGCCAGCATAAAGGAAAGGGGCACCGGGGAGCTGTTTTTT
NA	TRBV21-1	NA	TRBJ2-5	CASSGTSGGAGETQYF	TGTGCCAGCAGCGGGACTAGCGGGGGGGCTGGCGAGACCCAGTACTTC
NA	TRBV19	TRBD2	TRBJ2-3	CASSIKRGLAGGSTDTQYF	TGTGCCAGTAGTATCAAAAGGGGACTAGCGGGAGGAAGCACAGATACGCAGTATTTT
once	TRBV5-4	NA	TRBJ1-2	CASSSRGAGAYGYTF	TGTGCCAGCAGTTCCCGGGGGGCAGGGGCCTATGGCTACACCTTC
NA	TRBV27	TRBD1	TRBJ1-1	CASRGDRAWTEAFF	TGTGCCAGCAGGGGAGACAGGGCGTGGACTGAAGCTTTCTTT
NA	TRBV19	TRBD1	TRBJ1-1	CASSPRRDRGPAFF	TGTGCCAGTAGTCCGCGAAGAGACAGGGGGCCAGCTTTCTTT
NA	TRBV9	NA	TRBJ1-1	CASSVGGGGTEAFF	TGTGCCAGCAGCGTAGGGGGGGGTGGCACTGAAGCTTTCTTT
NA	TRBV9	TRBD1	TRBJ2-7	CASSVALGQSYEQYF	TGTGCCAGCAGCGTAGCTTTGGGACAGTCCTACGAGCAGTACTTC
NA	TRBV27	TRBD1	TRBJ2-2	CASSPRPGQGANTGELFF	TGTGCCAGCAGTCCGAGGCCGGGACAGGGGGCGAACACCGGGGAGCTGTTTTTT
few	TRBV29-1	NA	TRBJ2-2	CSVASGISGELFF	TGCAGCGTTGCCTCGGGAATAAGCGGGGAGCTGTTTTTT
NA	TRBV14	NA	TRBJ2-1	CASSQARVGEQFF	TGTGCCAGCAGCCAGGCCAGGGTTGGTGAGCAGTTCTTC
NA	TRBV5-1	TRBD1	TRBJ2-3	CASSSQDREGTDTQYF	TGCGCCAGCAGCTCCCAGGACAGGGAAGGCACAGATACGCAGTATTTT